This TCR beta chain was captured in a study of blood T cell repertoires in COVID-19. For the study at large: Sources were T cells, B-cell-depleted T cells, or PBMCs; the material itself was cDNA or gDNA.

Seattle's cohort entered during active infection and was followed longitudinally. Methods used by the authors: Quantification of nucleated cells was approximated via reference gene primer amplification. The assay was immunoSEQ multiplex PCR, and TCRdb's table has in-frame clones only and misses some. D and trimming were read from the DNA, whereas the V and J calls and clone size are those reported in that table. The sample shows about 360,000 clones, less than 90% of them seen only once. Specimen: peripheral blood. The clonotype originates from a woman aged 55-70 years with COVID-19, enrolled during active disease.

In DNA form, the CDR3 reads TGTGCCAGCAGCTTGGTGCAGGGCGCAGATACGCAGTATTTT. The encoded protein is CASSLVQGADTQYF. V gene TRBV5-5 combines with J gene TRBJ2-3; D might be TRBD1 (5 bases). The CDR3 runs 14 residues. V gave up 0 bases and J gave up 4 bases, with 9 bases separating them. Germline V gene sequence: CDR1 SGHKS, CDR2 YYEKEE (reference sequence).